This T cell receptor beta chain comes out of a study of CD8 T cells in ankylosing spondylitis. Study-level results: Roughly eight highly homologous variants formed a TCR beta motif that appeared characteristic of ankylosing spondylitis blood. Significant enrichment of disease-linked clones was reportedly seen in matched ankylosing spondylitis synovial fluid. Both synovial fluid and blood in reactive arthritis had previously been reported to carry some motif variants. CD8+ disease-linked clones were present at relatively low frequencies in blood.

A few counts support this clonotype. Its antigen is unidentified. For TCR beta, libraries came from quantitative 5'-RACE with molecular barcodes. TCRdb called the 5' RACE reads again in MiXCR, with one record for every CDR3 protein. This table holds fewer than 750,000 distinct CDR3 sequences, around 20% found once. Specimen: blood, either unsorted or a sorted T cell fraction (not recorded which). This clonotype originated in a male donor with ankylosing spondylitis.

DNA for the CDR3: TGCGCCAGCAGCCAAGATCAGGGGACAGGGAGTCCCCCCTACAATGAGCAGTTCTTC. Residues: CASSQDQGTGSPPYNEQFF. The genes are TRBV4-1 and TRBJ2-1, with TRBD1 identical over 9 bases. Germline V gives CDR1 MGHRA, CDR2 YSYEKL. CDR3 length equals 19 residues. The J segment lost 2 bases and the V segment lost 0 bases, leaving 11 bases of the junction unmatched.